Below are 3 T cell receptor beta chains sequenced from a single sample in a study of blood T cell repertoires in COVID-19. The table came from immunoSEQ multiplex PCR; TCRdb's copy has only in-frame clones and leaves some out. The table records 150,000 to 200,000 clones, roughly 87% of them present only once. What was sequenced was PBMCs or T cells enriched from blood (not recorded which). These receptors came from a woman in her thirties or forties with acute COVID-19.

Remarks on this clone: Other nucleotide sequences from this sample produce the same CDR3. CDR3 sequence: CASSLSVNTEAFF. The CDR3 DNA reads as TGTGCCAGCAGCTTATCCGTGAACACTGAAGCTTTCTTT. The chain is built from TRBV7-3 and TRBJ1-1; no clear D. V lost 2 bases, J lost 0 bases, and 4 bases lay in between. The CDR3 runs 13 residues. CDR1 is SGHTA and CDR2 is FQGTGA in the germline V gene.

This clone was counted many times. This sequence joins TRBV9 and TRBJ2-7; tentatively, D is TRBD1 (6 bases). From germline, CDR1 is SGDLS and CDR2 YYNGEE. The CDR3 has 15 amino acids. The V end lost 0 bases, the J end lost 3 bases, and 13 bases lay between the germline ends. In nucleotides, the CDR3 is TGTGCCAGCAGCGTAGGTGGGGGCGACCACTACGAGCAGTACTTC. Protein: CASSVGGGDHYEQYF.

There are a few counts of this clone. The chain couples TRBV12-3 or TRBV12-4 to TRBJ2-7, with D possibly matching TRBD1 (5 bases). V gave up 6 bases and J gave up 0 bases, with 9 bases separating them. The CDR3 length is 13 residues. CDR3 coding DNA: TGTGCCAGCAGGCAGGGTAACTCCTACGAGCAGTACTTC. It codes for CASRQGNSYEQYF.